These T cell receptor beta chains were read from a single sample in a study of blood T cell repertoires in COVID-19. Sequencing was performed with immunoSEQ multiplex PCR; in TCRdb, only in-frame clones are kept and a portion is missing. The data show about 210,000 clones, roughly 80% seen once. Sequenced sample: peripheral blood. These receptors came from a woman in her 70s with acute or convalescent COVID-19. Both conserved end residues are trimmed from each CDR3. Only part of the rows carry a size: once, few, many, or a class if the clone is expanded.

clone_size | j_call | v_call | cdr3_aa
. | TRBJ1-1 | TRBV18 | ASSLDEATEAF
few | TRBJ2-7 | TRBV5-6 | ASSLGTSAHYEQY
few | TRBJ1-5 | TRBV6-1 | ASSVTALRSNQPQH
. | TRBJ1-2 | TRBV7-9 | ASIDPVRRLGYT
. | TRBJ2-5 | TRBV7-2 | ASSRQTSGQETQY
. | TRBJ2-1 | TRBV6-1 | ASSESPADNEQF
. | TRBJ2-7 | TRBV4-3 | ASSQSGGAHFEQY
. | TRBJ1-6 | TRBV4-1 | ASSQDFSSSYNSPLH
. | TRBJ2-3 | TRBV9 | ASSVGTRSADTQY
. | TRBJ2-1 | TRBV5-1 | ASSPGTALYNEQF